This T cell receptor beta chain was identified during a study of blood T cell repertoires in COVID-19. About the study: PBMCs, B-cell-depleted T cells, or T cells were the source of the cDNA or gDNA that made up the material.

As processed by the authors: By means of reference gene primer amplification, nucleated cell counts were estimated. TCRdb keeps only in-frame clones here, not all; method: immunoSEQ multiplex PCR. V, J and clone size are taken as reported in that table, and D and trimming were inferred from the DNA itself. Counted here are 200,000 to 250,000 clones, 85% to 90% occurring once; the ten biggest clones make up about 0.95%. The CDR3 spans 15 residues. The germline CDR1 and CDR2 sequences are LNHDA and SQIVND (reference sequence). V was shortened by 6 bases and J by 2 bases, with 14 bases between the two germline ends. This clone occurred a few times.

The sequenced sample consisted of PBMCs or T cells enriched from blood (not recorded which). This chain connects TRBV19 to TRBJ1-3, with D unclear. The TCR sequence derives from a man aged 50 to 60 who had been exposed to COVID-19. The DNA for the CDR3 is TGTGCCAGTAGGTCCGGGGTGGCTACTGGAAACACCATATATTTT. Protein product: CASRSGVATGNTIYF.